Sequencing of this T cell receptor beta chain was carried out in a study of cytomegalovirus exposure and HLA in healthy donors. Findings and caveats of the study: The study labeled about 160 TCR beta chains cytomegalovirus-associated.

About this clone itself: Antigen unknown.

Clones were read by immunoSEQ multiplex PCR, and TCRdb kept only the in-frame ones, dropping some. The sample yields 90,000 to 120,000 clones, over 75% seen once. V dropped 1 base and J dropped 7 bases, with 13 bases sitting between them. Looked up from germline, CDR1 is SNHLY and CDR2 is FYNNEI. This CDR3 region has 15 residues. V gene TRBV2 combines with J gene TRBJ1-4; D gene ambiguous. Sequenced sample: PBMCs. This TCR derives from a woman between 18 and 29 years old in good health and CMV-seronegative. The CDR3 sequence is CASSEDSGFGEKLFF. For the CDR3, the DNA is TGTGCCAGCAGTGAAGATTCGGGTTTCGGTGAAAAACTGTTTTTT.